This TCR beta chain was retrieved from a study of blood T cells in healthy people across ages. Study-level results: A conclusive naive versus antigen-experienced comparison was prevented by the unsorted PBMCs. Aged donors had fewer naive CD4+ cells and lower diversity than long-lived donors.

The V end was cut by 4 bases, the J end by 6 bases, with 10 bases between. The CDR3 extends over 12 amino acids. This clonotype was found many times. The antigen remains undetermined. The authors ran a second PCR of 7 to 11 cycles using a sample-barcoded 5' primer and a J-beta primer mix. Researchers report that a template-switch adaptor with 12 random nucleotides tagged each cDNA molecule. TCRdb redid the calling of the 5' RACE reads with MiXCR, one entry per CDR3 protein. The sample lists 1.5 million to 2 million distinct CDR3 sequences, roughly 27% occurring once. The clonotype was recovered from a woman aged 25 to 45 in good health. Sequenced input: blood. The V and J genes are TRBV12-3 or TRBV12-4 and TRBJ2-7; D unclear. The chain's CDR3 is CASSSNTGEQYF. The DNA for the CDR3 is TGTGCCAGCAGTTCCAATACCGGCGAGCAGTACTTC.